This T cell receptor beta chain derives from a study of blood T cell repertoires in COVID-19. With 2 bases clipped from V and 6 bases from J, the junction kept 4 bases outside the gene matches. The CDR3 length is 15 residues. Germline CDR1 reads SGHNT; CDR2 reads YENEEA. This table comes from immunoSEQ multiplex PCR, and its TCRdb copy is limited to in-frame clones, with some not included. This sample yields some 130,000 clones, of which 70% to 80% are seen a single time; approximately 11% belongs to the top ten. The material sequenced was peripheral blood. V is TRBV11-3 and J is TRBJ2-1, with TRBD1 identical over 10 bases. The source of this sequence is a man between 60 and 75 years old who had recovered from COVID-19. CDR3 coding DNA: TGTGCCAGCAGCTTAAGGGACAGGGGATCCAATGAGCAGTTCTTC. This translates into CASSLRDRGSNEQFF.